This T cell receptor beta chain was found in a study of post-analysis software for immune sequencing data. At the level of the study: Patients with relapsing-remitting, secondary progressive and progressive-relapsing multiple sclerosis courses were all represented. Whole-study results and caveats: Samples from a shared batch, those prepared together, strongly co-clustered by F measure. Those with multiple sclerosis, the patient group, showed significantly lower normalized Chao1 diversity than controls. TRBV5-6, TRBV5-1 and TRBV20-1 belonged to a set of about five TRBV segments that were more frequent in patients than controls.

This CDR3 is 15 amino acids long. Losses at the gene ends were 6 bases for V and 6 bases for J; bases not matched to a gene: 13. CDR1 is DFQATT, CDR2 SNEGSKA, per germline (reference sequence). Unique molecular identifiers were built into the TCR beta cDNA libraries. It was from roughly 0.93 to 9.6 million T cells that 450,000 to 550,000 cDNA molecules came. TCRdb redid the calling of the PCR reads with MiXCR, one entry per CDR3 protein. Of hundreds of thousands of distinct CDR3 sequences listed, approximately 60% were seen once; the top ten hold over 9%. Notes on this clonotype: No antigen is known for it.

Sequences were obtained from blood. The receptor comes from a girl aged 2-10 years with multiple sclerosis. The chain has TRBV20-1 and TRBJ2-1; 8 bases fit TRBD1. CDR3 DNA sequence: TGCAGTGCCAAACCTTCCGGACAGGGAACCAATGAGCAGTTCTTC. This sequence encodes CSAKPSGQGTNEQFF.